This is a list of T cell receptor beta chains from one sample in a study of blood T cell repertoires in COVID-19. The repertoire was sequenced with immunoSEQ multiplex PCR; TCRdb's copy has only in-frame clones and lacks some. The table lists about 220,000 clones, under 90% of them singletons. Sequenced sample: peripheral blood. The receptors here all came from a woman aged 60-75 years who had recovered from COVID-19. CDR3s include the opening cysteine and the closing phenylalanine or tryptophan. The D gene is left open where the match is weak. A clone size is listed for some rows: how often the clone was seen (once, few, many), or a class if it is expanded.

TRBD1,TRBV5-5,TRBJ2-1,-,TGTGCCAGCAGCTTAATAGGGGGCGAGCAGTTCTTC,CASSLIGGEQFF
TRBD1,TRBV7-8,TRBJ1-2,-,TGTGCCAGCAGCTTAGCTCCGAGACAGGGAGGTGGCTACACCTTC,CASSLAPRQGGGYTF
-,TRBV10-2,TRBJ2-7,-,TGCGCCAGCAGTGAGTCTAGTGGGGCACACTACGAGCAGTACTTC,CASSESSGAHYEQYF
-,TRBV6-5,TRBJ2-7,-,TGTGCCAGCAGCCGACCGACAGACTACGAGCAGTACTTC,CASSRPTDYEQYF
-,TRBV6-5,TRBJ1-1,-,TGTGCCAGCAGTTCCAATCCTGCGGGTGAAGCTTTCTTT,CASSSNPAGEAFF
TRBD2,TRBV19,TRBJ2-3,-,TGTGCCAGTAGTATAGAAGGACTAGCCGCAGATACGCAGTATTTT,CASSIEGLAADTQYF
-,TRBV19,TRBJ2-3,-,TGTGCCAGTAGTATAGATCCTTCGGCAGGGGGCACAGATACGCAGTATTTT,CASSIDPSAGGTDTQYF
-,TRBV15,TRBJ2-7,-,TGTGCCACCAGCAGAGATCTTGAGGGCTACGAGCAGTACTTC,CATSRDLEGYEQYF
TRBD1,TRBV27,TRBJ1-1,-,TGTGCCAGCATGGGACAGGGGCACACTGAAGCTTTCTTT,CASMGQGHTEAFF
-,TRBV10-3,TRBJ1-5,-,TGTGCCATCAGTGAGTCAAGGGGCGAGGGCAATCAGCCCCAGCATTTT,CAISESRGEGNQPQHF
TRBD2,TRBV9,TRBJ2-3,-,TGTGCCAGCAGTCCCGGGACTAGCGGGGGGGCGGGCACAGATACGCAGTATTTT,CASSPGTSGGAGTDTQYF
-,TRBV19,TRBJ2-3,once,TGTGCCAGCGAAGGGGGTACGCAGTATTTT,CASEGGTQYF
TRBD1,TRBV23-1,TRBJ1-2,few,TGCGCCAGCAGTCAAGGCTGGGACAGCTTTTCTAACTATGGCTACACCTTC,CASSQGWDSFSNYGYTF
-,TRBV19,TRBJ1-2,-,TGTGCCAGTTTACAGGGACCGATCGCTAACTATGGCTACACCTTC,CASLQGPIANYGYTF
-,TRBV25-1,TRBJ2-5,-,TGTGCCAGCATGTCGGCAGCGGTGCAAGAGACCCAGTACTTC,CASMSAAVQETQYF
-,TRBV5-4,TRBJ1-2,-,TGTGCCAGCAGCCCAGGGGCGGGAGGCTATGGCTACACCTTC,CASSPGAGGYGYTF
TRBD1,TRBV19,TRBJ1-2,once,TGTGCCAGTAGTCCCCACCCGGGACAGGGGGCCTTTATCTATGGCTACACCTTC,CASSPHPGQGAFIYGYTF
-,TRBV11-1,TRBJ1-6,-,TGTGCCAGCAGCTTAGGACAGCTCGATTCACCCCTCCACTTT,CASSLGQLDSPLHF
TRBD1,TRBV5-1,TRBJ1-2,-,TGCGCCAGCAGCTGGGACAGTCTCGGCTACACCTTC,CASSWDSLGYTF
-,TRBV6-5,TRBJ2-5,-,TGTGCCAGCAGTTATTCGGTCGGGGTAGAGCAAGAGACCCAGTACTTC,CASSYSVGVEQETQYF
TRBD2,TRBV19,TRBJ2-1,-,TGTGCCAGTAGTCCAAAAGGTAGCGGGGGGTACAATGAGCAGTTCTTC,CASSPKGSGGYNEQFF
TRBD1,TRBV7-8,TRBJ1-5,few,TGTGCCAGCAGAAGGGACAGCCTGAATCAGCCCCAGCATTTT,CASRRDSLNQPQHF
-,TRBV28,TRBJ1-5,once,TGTGCCAGCAGTCCCCACGGGGTAAATCAGCCCCAGCATTTT,CASSPHGVNQPQHF
-,TRBV19,TRBJ2-7,-,TGTGCCAGTAGTATTGGCAGGGGAACCTACGAGCAGTACTTC,CASSIGRGTYEQYF
TRBD1,TRBV19,TRBJ2-2,-,TGTGCCAGTAGTATAAGACAGGGGGCGGGTATCGGGGAGCTGTTTTTT,CASSIRQGAGIGELFF
TRBD1,TRBV27,TRBJ1-1,-,TGTGCCAGCAGGACAGGGGGGAGGGCTGAAGCTTTCTTT,CASRTGGRAEAFF
-,TRBV3-1/TRBV3-2,TRBJ2-5,few,TGTGCCAGCGCCAGGGGGGACAACCAAGAGACCCAGTACTTC,CASARGDNQETQYF
-,TRBV5-8,TRBJ1-1,-,TGTGCCAGCAGCTTGAACATCCGTGAAGCTTTCTTT,CASSLNIREAFF
-,TRBV14,TRBJ2-7,-,TGTGCCAGCAGCCAAGAGAGCTACGAGCAGTACTTC,CASSQESYEQYF
TRBD2,TRBV6-2/TRBV6-3,TRBJ2-1,once,TGTGCCAGCAGTCTTTTAGCGGGGAGAGCCTACAATGAGCAGTTCTTC,CASSLLAGRAYNEQFF
TRBD2,TRBV5-1,TRBJ2-1,-,TGCGCCAGCAGTACTGCGGGGGGGTTCTACAATGAGCAGTTCTTC,CASSTAGGFYNEQFF
TRBD2,TRBV5-4,TRBJ2-7,-,TGTGCCAGCAGCACTCGCGGGGGGAGCTACGAGCAGTACTTC,CASSTRGGSYEQYF
TRBD2,TRBV7-8,TRBJ2-3,-,TGTGCCAGCAGCTTGTACGGGTTAGCGGGGGGCCAGGCGCAGTATTTT,CASSLYGLAGGQAQYF